This TCR beta chain was identified in a study of shared clonotypes between healthy human individuals. The assay was immunoSEQ multiplex PCR, and TCRdb's table has in-frame clones only and misses some. The table has roughly 760,000 clones, around 72% seen once. The J segment lost 9 bases and the V segment lost 7 bases, leaving 9 bases of the junction unmatched. The CDR3 contains 14 residues. Germline CDR1 reads SNHLY; CDR2 reads FYNNEI. To note about this clone: Other DNA sequences in this specimen translate into the identical CDR3.

The clonotype was recovered from a woman aged 25 to 39 in good health. The specimen sequenced was memory CD4+ T cells sorted from blood. Subset defined: CD45RA-negative fraction. The gene calls are TRBV2 and TRBJ2-1, with 10 bases matching TRBD2. CDR3 loop: CASNGLAGVSEQFF. The DNA of the CDR3 is TGTGCCAGCAATGGTCTAGCGGGAGTTAGTGAGCAGTTCTTC.